This is a list of T cell receptor beta chains from one sample in a study of T cell responses to AZD1222 COVID-19 vaccine. Clones were read by immunoSEQ multiplex PCR, and TCRdb kept only the in-frame ones, dropping some. Of around 94,000 clones listed, around nine tenths are singletons. This specimen consisted of peripheral blood, obtained on day 0 of AZD1222 vaccination. Every receptor here comes from an adult in good health. Both conserved end residues are part of each CDR3. Fields, in order: J gene, V gene, clone size, D gene, CDR3 protein, CDR3 DNA. D genes are given only for firm matches. Clone size is given for some rows only: seen once, a few or many times, or a class if the clone is expanded.

J gene: TRBJ2-7; V gene: TRBV6-2/TRBV6-3; clone size: few; D gene: -; CDR3 protein: CASSPRASSYEQYF; CDR3 DNA: TGTGCCAGCAGTCCCCGGGCCAGCTCCTACGAGCAGTACTTC
J gene: TRBJ2-7; V gene: TRBV7-9; clone size: once; D gene: -; CDR3 protein: CASSLANLQGAYEQYF; CDR3 DNA: TGTGCCAGCAGCTTAGCGAATTTACAGGGAGCCTACGAGCAGTACTTC
J gene: TRBJ1-1; V gene: TRBV6-5; clone size: -; D gene: -; CDR3 protein: CASSYSQGYTEAFF; CDR3 DNA: TGTGCCAGCAGTTACTCGCAGGGATACACTGAAGCTTTCTTT
J gene: TRBJ1-2; V gene: TRBV7-9; clone size: -; D gene: -; CDR3 protein: CASSLAPVGYTF; CDR3 DNA: TGTGCCAGCAGCTTAGCGCCGGTCGGCTACACCTTC
J gene: TRBJ2-7; V gene: TRBV14; clone size: -; D gene: -; CDR3 protein: CASSQEYGRYEQYF; CDR3 DNA: TGTGCCAGCAGCCAAGAGTACGGTCGCTACGAGCAGTACTTC
J gene: TRBJ2-3; V gene: TRBV18; clone size: -; D gene: -; CDR3 protein: CASSQKLYTDTQYF; CDR3 DNA: TGTGCCAGCTCACAAAAATTGTACACAGATACGCAGTATTTT
J gene: TRBJ2-1; V gene: TRBV19; clone size: -; D gene: -; CDR3 protein: CASSIGPGASEQFF; CDR3 DNA: TGTGCCAGTAGTATAGGGCCGGGGGCTAGTGAGCAGTTCTTC
J gene: TRBJ2-7; V gene: TRBV5-1; clone size: -; D gene: -; CDR3 protein: CASSLVGRHGDEQYF; CDR3 DNA: TGCGCCAGCAGCTTGGTAGGACGCCACGGGGACGAGCAGTACTTC
J gene: TRBJ1-1; V gene: TRBV18; clone size: -; D gene: TRBD1; CDR3 protein: CASSTLLATGGITEAFF; CDR3 DNA: TGTGCCAGCTCAACCTTGCTAGCGACAGGGGGCATCACTGAAGCTTTCTTT
J gene: TRBJ2-2; V gene: TRBV10-3; clone size: -; D gene: -; CDR3 protein: CAISGRQTNTGELFF; CDR3 DNA: TGTGCCATCAGTGGGAGACAAACCAACACCGGGGAGCTGTTTTTT
J gene: TRBJ1-5; V gene: TRBV19; clone size: -; D gene: -; CDR3 protein: CASSPGTGISNQPQHF; CDR3 DNA: TGTGCCAGTAGCCCGGGAACAGGTATTAGCAATCAGCCCCAGCATTTT
J gene: TRBJ2-3; V gene: TRBV5-4; clone size: -; D gene: -; CDR3 protein: CASSLVGQITDTQYF; CDR3 DNA: TGTGCCAGCAGCTTGGTGGGGCAGATCACAGATACGCAGTATTTT
J gene: TRBJ1-5; V gene: TRBV2; clone size: -; D gene: -; CDR3 protein: CASTQGNQPQHF; CDR3 DNA: TGTGCCAGTACTCAGGGGAATCAGCCCCAGCATTTT
J gene: TRBJ2-1; V gene: TRBV9; clone size: -; D gene: TRBD2; CDR3 protein: CASSSPLAANEQFF; CDR3 DNA: TGTGCCAGCAGTTCGCCCCTAGCGGCCAATGAGCAGTTCTTC
J gene: TRBJ2-1; V gene: TRBV7-9; clone size: -; D gene: -; CDR3 protein: CASTTSRGFYNEQFF; CDR3 DNA: TGTGCCAGCACTACATCCAGGGGATTCTACAATGAGCAGTTCTTC
J gene: TRBJ1-1; V gene: TRBV9; clone size: -; D gene: -; CDR3 protein: CASSPNGQLNTEAFF; CDR3 DNA: TGTGCCAGCAGCCCCAATGGACAGCTGAACACTGAAGCTTTCTTT
J gene: TRBJ2-5; V gene: TRBV5-1; clone size: -; D gene: TRBD2; CDR3 protein: CASSPRRLAGDPQETQYF; CDR3 DNA: TGCGCCAGCAGCCCACGACGACTAGCGGGAGACCCCCAAGAGACCCAGTACTTC
J gene: TRBJ2-2; V gene: TRBV18; clone size: -; D gene: TRBD2; CDR3 protein: CASSPQNSGAAPGELFF; CDR3 DNA: TGTGCCAGCTCACCACAAAACAGCGGGGCCGCACCCGGGGAGCTGTTTTTT
J gene: TRBJ1-1; V gene: TRBV6-5; clone size: few; D gene: -; CDR3 protein: CASRPTRVGNTEAFF; CDR3 DNA: TGTGCCAGCAGGCCTACCCGGGTAGGAAACACTGAAGCTTTCTTT
J gene: TRBJ2-7; V gene: TRBV24-1; clone size: -; D gene: -; CDR3 protein: CATSDRTEYSSYEQYF; CDR3 DNA: TGTGCCACCAGTGACCGGACGGAATACTCTTCCTACGAGCAGTACTTC
J gene: TRBJ2-5; V gene: TRBV9; clone size: -; D gene: -; CDR3 protein: CASSVAGQPNQETQYF; CDR3 DNA: TGTGCCAGCAGCGTAGCCGGGCAGCCCAACCAAGAGACCCAGTACTTC
J gene: TRBJ2-7; V gene: TRBV15; clone size: once; D gene: TRBD1; CDR3 protein: CATSRETGFLQGQYF; CDR3 DNA: TGTGCCACCAGCAGAGAGACAGGGTTCTTACAGGGGCAGTACTTC
J gene: TRBJ1-3; V gene: TRBV3-1/TRBV3-2; clone size: -; D gene: -; CDR3 protein: CASSQGGGLSGNTIYF; CDR3 DNA: TGTGCCAGCAGCCAAGGAGGTGGCCTGTCAGGAAACACCATATATTTT
J gene: TRBJ2-5; V gene: TRBV29-1; clone size: -; D gene: -; CDR3 protein: CSVESHNQETQYF; CDR3 DNA: TGCAGCGTTGAGAGCCATAACCAAGAGACCCAGTACTTC
J gene: TRBJ1-2; V gene: TRBV19; clone size: -; D gene: TRBD1; CDR3 protein: CASRLQGVDGYTF; CDR3 DNA: TGTGCCAGTAGGCTCCAGGGGGTGGATGGCTACACCTTC
J gene: TRBJ2-3; V gene: TRBV7-2; clone size: once; D gene: -; CDR3 protein: CASSLGTPRTDTQYF; CDR3 DNA: TGTGCCAGCAGCCTCGGGACACCAAGGACAGATACGCAGTATTTT
J gene: TRBJ1-1; V gene: TRBV10-3; clone size: once; D gene: -; CDR3 protein: CAISESKGGTEAFF; CDR3 DNA: TGTGCCATCAGTGAGTCGAAGGGTGGGACTGAAGCTTTCTTT
J gene: TRBJ2-1; V gene: TRBV11-2; clone size: -; D gene: -; CDR3 protein: CASSLDWGALGFF; CDR3 DNA: TGTGCCAGCAGCTTAGATTGGGGGGCCCTCGGGTTCTTC
J gene: TRBJ1-6; V gene: TRBV27; clone size: -; D gene: -; CDR3 protein: CASSPKSDRTYSPLHF; CDR3 DNA: TGTGCCAGCAGTCCAAAGTCCGACAGGACTTATTCACCCCTCCACTTT
J gene: TRBJ2-5; V gene: TRBV11-3; clone size: -; D gene: TRBD1; CDR3 protein: CASSFGTGPRRTQYF; CDR3 DNA: TGTGCCAGCAGCTTCGGGACAGGCCCAAGGCGGACCCAGTACTTC
J gene: TRBJ2-7; V gene: TRBV19; clone size: -; D gene: -; CDR3 protein: CASTGDSYEQYF; CDR3 DNA: TGTGCCAGTACGGGGGACTCCTACGAGCAGTACTTC
J gene: TRBJ2-7; V gene: TRBV7-2; clone size: -; D gene: -; CDR3 protein: CASSLSPGAYEQYF; CDR3 DNA: TGTGCCAGCAGCTTATCCCCGGGAGCCTACGAGCAGTACTTC
J gene: TRBJ2-7; V gene: TRBV28; clone size: -; D gene: TRBD2; CDR3 protein: CASSSGTSGGLYEQYF; CDR3 DNA: TGTGCCAGCAGTTCCGGGACTAGCGGGGGCCTATACGAGCAGTACTTC
J gene: TRBJ1-5; V gene: TRBV15; clone size: -; D gene: TRBD1; CDR3 protein: CATSRGAAGGRPQHF; CDR3 DNA: TGTGCCACCAGCAGAGGGGCGGCAGGGGGCCGGCCCCAGCATTTT
J gene: TRBJ2-3; V gene: TRBV11-2; clone size: -; D gene: TRBD2; CDR3 protein: CASSLRVLGGDTQYF; CDR3 DNA: TGTGCCAGCAGCTTAAGGGTCCTCGGGGGGGATACGCAGTATTTT
J gene: TRBJ2-2; V gene: TRBV25-1; clone size: -; D gene: -; CDR3 protein: CASSEHSPTNTGELFF; CDR3 DNA: TGTGCCAGCAGTGAACACAGCCCCACGAACACCGGGGAGCTGTTTTTT
J gene: TRBJ2-5; V gene: TRBV5-1; clone size: -; D gene: -; CDR3 protein: CASSLGPTRETQYF; CDR3 DNA: TGCGCCAGCAGCTTGGGGCCTACGCGGGAGACCCAGTACTTC